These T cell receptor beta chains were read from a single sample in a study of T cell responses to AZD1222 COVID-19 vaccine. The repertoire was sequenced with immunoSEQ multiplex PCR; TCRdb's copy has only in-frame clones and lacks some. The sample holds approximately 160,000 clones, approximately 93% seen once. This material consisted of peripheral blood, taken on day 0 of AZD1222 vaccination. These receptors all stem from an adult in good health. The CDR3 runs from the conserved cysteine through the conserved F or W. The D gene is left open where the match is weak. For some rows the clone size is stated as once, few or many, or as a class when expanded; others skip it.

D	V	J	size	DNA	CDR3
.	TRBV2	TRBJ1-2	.	TGTGCCAGCCTACCACAACCCGGGAACTATGGCTACACCTTC	CASLPQPGNYGYTF
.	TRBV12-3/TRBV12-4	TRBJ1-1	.	TGTGCCAGCGGACCACAGGCGAACACTGAAGCTTTCTTT	CASGPQANTEAFF
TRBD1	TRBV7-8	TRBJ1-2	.	TGTGCCAGCAGCCAAAGACAGGGCAGGGGCTATGGCTACACCTTC	CASSQRQGRGYGYTF
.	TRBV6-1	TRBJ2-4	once	TGTGCCAGCAGTGAAGAAAGCTCAGCCAAAAACATTCAGTACTTC	CASSEESSAKNIQYF
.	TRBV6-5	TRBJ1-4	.	TGTGCCAGCAGCCCCGGGGTTGCAACTAATGAAAAACTGTTTTTT	CASSPGVATNEKLFF
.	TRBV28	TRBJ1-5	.	TGTGCCAGCAGTTCACCCACAGGGATAACCCAGCCCCAGCATTTT	CASSSPTGITQPQHF
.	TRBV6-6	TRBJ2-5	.	TGTGCCAGCAGTTTTGGAGAGACCCAGTACTTC	CASSFGETQYF
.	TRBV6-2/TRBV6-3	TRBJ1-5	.	TGTGCCAGCAGTTACCGGATGCAGCCCCAGCATTTT	CASSYRMQPQHF
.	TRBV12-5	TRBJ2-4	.	TGTGCTAGTGGTTTCCTACACTGGGACATTCAGTACTTC	CASGFLHWDIQYF
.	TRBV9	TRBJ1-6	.	TGTGCCAGCAGCGTAGAGGTGAATTCACCCCTCCACTTT	CASSVEVNSPLHF
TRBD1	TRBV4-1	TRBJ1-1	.	TGCGCCAGCAGTCTTGACAGGGAGAACACTGAAGCTTTCTTT	CASSLDRENTEAFF
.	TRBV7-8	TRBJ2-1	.	TGTGCCAGCAGCTTAGCGGTAATTGGCTATGAGCAGTTCTTC	CASSLAVIGYEQFF
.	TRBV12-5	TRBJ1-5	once	TGTGCTAGTGGTTTGGTACGCGGGCGGGTAATCCAGCATTTT	CASGLVRGRVIQHF
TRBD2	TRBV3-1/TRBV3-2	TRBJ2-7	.	TGTGCCAGCAGCCAACCGACTAGCGGGGGCTCCATCTCCTACGAGCAGTACTTC	CASSQPTSGGSISYEQYF
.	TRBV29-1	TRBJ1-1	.	TGCAGCGTTTCTCCGCGGGGCTTTACTGAAGCTTTCTTT	CSVSPRGFTEAFF
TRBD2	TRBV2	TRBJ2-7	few	TGTGCCAGCAGACCTAGCGGGGGGCCCTACGAGCAGTACTTC	CASRPSGGPYEQYF
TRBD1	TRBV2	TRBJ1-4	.	TGTGCCAGCAGTGGGAACAGGGGAGATGAAAAACTGTTTTTT	CASSGNRGDEKLFF
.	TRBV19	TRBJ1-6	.	TGTGCCAGTAGCCGGAGGGTAGGGAATTCACCCCTCCACTTT	CASSRRVGNSPLHF
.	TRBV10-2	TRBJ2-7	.	TGCGCCAGCAGTGGCCCCGGGACCAACTACGAGCAGTACTTC	CASSGPGTNYEQYF
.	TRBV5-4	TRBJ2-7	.	TGTGCCAGCAGCCCATCCCCCCTTCGGTCCTACGAGCAGTACTTC	CASSPSPLRSYEQYF
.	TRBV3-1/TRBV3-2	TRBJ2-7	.	TGTGCCAGCAGCCAAGACCCGTTCCGCTACGAGCAGTACTTC	CASSQDPFRYEQYF
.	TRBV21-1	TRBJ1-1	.	TGTGCCAGCAGCAAAGGACAGGGGTATGAAGCTTTCTTT	CASSKGQGYEAFF
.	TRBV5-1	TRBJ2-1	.	TGCGCCAGCTCGCACCGGGACTTTTCCTACAATGAGCAGTTCTTC	CASSHRDFSYNEQFF
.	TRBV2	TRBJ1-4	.	TGTGCCAGCAGTGGTTTCGAGGAAAGAGCAACTAATGAAAAACTGTTTTTT	CASSGFEERATNEKLFF
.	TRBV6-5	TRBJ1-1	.	TGTGCCAGCCAACGGAGTTTCAACACTGAAGCTTTCTTT	CASQRSFNTEAFF
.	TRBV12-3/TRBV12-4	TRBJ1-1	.	TGTGCCAGCAATCAGTTGGGTAGGACTGAAGCTTTCTTT	CASNQLGRTEAFF
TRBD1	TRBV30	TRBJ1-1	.	TGTGCCTGGAGTATAGGGGGCGTTAAGACTGAAGCTTTCTTT	CAWSIGGVKTEAFF
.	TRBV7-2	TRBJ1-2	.	TGTGCCAGCAGCTGGGGGAACTATGGCTACACCTTC	CASSWGNYGYTF
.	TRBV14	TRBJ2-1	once	TGTGCCAGCAGCCGGACACCCTACAATGAGCAGTTCTTC	CASSRTPYNEQFF
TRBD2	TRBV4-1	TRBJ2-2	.	TGCGCCAGCAGCCAAACGGGACTAGCGGGGGGTCCGAACACCGGGGAGCTGTTTTTT	CASSQTGLAGGPNTGELFF
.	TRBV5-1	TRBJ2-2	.	TGCGCCAGCAGCTCGGGCCCTAGGACAGGAGGGACCGGGGAGCTGTTTTTT	CASSSGPRTGGTGELFF
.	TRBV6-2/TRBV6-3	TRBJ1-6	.	TGTGCCAGCAGTCTTTTCGGTAGCCATAATTCACCCCTCCACTTT	CASSLFGSHNSPLHF
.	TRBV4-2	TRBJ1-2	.	TGTGCCAGCAGCCCGACGGGAGGGGGCTACACCTTC	CASSPTGGGYTF
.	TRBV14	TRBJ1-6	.	TGTGCCAGCAGCCACAGTAACAGAGGGTATAATTCACCCCTCCACTTT	CASSHSNRGYNSPLHF
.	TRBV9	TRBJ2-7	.	TGTGCCAGCGCCCCCACAGGTTCCTACGAGCAGTACTTC	CASAPTGSYEQYF
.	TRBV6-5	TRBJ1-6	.	TGTGCCAGCAGGATACAGGGATCCCGTAATTCACCCCTCCACTTT	CASRIQGSRNSPLHF
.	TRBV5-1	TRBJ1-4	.	TGCGCCAGCAAGGGGGAAGCAACTAATGAAAAACTGTTTTTT	CASKGEATNEKLFF
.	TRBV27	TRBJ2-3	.	TGTGCCAGCAGTGCGCCGCCGAGCACAGATACGCAGTATTTT	CASSAPPSTDTQYF
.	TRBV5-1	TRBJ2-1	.	TGCGCCAGCAGCTTGGCTGTTAAGGTCCCGGACAATGAGCAGTTCTTC	CASSLAVKVPDNEQFF
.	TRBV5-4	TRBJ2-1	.	TGTGCCAGCAGTAACGGTCTCTCTAAGTCCTACAATGAGCAGTTCTTC	CASSNGLSKSYNEQFF
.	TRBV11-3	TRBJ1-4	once	TGTGCCAGCAGCGGTGGCGGGGACACAACTAATGAAAAACTGTTTTTT	CASSGGGDTTNEKLFF
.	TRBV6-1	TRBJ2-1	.	TGTGCCAGCAGTGAGGGGGTTTACAATGAGCAGTTCTTC	CASSEGVYNEQFF
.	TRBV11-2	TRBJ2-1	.	TGTGCCAGCAGCGGGCGGACTAATGAGCAGTTCTTC	CASSGRTNEQFF
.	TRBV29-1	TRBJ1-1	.	TGCAGCGTTTCCGCGACGCCGAACACTGAAGCTTTCTTT	CSVSATPNTEAFF
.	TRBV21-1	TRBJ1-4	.	TGTGCCAGCAGCATCAGGGAAACTAATGAAAAACTGTTTTTT	CASSIRETNEKLFF
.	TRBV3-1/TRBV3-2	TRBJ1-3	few	TGTGCCAGCAGCCAAGATACAGGGAGGGGAAACACCATATATTTT	CASSQDTGRGNTIYF
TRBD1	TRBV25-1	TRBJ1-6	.	TGTGCCAGCAGTTCCAGGGACAGCCTAAATTCACCCCTCCACTTT	CASSSRDSLNSPLHF
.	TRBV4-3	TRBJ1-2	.	TGCGCCAGCAGCCTCCGTTGGGACAACACTTATGGCTACACCTTC	CASSLRWDNTYGYTF
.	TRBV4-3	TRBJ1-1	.	TGCGCCAGCAGCCAAGGTCCCCCCGGACAGATGAACACTGAAGCTTTCTTT	CASSQGPPGQMNTEAFF